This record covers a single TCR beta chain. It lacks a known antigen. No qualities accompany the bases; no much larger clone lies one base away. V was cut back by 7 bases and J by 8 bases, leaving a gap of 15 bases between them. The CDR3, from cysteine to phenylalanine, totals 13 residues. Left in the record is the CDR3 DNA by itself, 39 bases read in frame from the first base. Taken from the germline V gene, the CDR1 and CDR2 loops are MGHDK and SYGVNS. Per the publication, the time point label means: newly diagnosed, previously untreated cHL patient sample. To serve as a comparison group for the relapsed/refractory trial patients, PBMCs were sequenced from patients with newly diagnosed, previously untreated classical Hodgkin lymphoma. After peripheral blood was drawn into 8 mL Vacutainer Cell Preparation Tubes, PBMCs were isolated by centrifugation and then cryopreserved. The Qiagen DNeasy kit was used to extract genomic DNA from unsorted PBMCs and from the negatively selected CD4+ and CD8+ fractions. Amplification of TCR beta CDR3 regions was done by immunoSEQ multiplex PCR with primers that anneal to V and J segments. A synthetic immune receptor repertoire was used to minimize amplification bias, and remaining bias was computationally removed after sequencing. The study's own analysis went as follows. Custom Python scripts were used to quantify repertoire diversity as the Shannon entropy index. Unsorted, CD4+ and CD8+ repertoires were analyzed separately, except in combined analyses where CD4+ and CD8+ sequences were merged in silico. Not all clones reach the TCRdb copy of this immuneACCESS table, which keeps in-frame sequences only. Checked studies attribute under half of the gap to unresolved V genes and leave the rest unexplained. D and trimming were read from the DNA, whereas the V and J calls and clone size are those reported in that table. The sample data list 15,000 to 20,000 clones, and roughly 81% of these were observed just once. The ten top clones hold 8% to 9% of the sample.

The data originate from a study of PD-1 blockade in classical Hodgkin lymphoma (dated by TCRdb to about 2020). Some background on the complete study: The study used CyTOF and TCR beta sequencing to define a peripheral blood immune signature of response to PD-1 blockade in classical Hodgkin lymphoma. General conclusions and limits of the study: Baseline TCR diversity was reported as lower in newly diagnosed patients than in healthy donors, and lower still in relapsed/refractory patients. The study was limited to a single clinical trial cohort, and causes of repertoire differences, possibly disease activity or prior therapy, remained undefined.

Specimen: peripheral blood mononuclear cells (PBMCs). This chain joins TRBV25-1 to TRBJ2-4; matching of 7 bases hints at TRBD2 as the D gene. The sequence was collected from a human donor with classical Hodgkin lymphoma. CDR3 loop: CASTGEGLDIQYF. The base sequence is TGTGCCAGCACAGGGGAGGGCTTAGACATTCAGTACTTC.